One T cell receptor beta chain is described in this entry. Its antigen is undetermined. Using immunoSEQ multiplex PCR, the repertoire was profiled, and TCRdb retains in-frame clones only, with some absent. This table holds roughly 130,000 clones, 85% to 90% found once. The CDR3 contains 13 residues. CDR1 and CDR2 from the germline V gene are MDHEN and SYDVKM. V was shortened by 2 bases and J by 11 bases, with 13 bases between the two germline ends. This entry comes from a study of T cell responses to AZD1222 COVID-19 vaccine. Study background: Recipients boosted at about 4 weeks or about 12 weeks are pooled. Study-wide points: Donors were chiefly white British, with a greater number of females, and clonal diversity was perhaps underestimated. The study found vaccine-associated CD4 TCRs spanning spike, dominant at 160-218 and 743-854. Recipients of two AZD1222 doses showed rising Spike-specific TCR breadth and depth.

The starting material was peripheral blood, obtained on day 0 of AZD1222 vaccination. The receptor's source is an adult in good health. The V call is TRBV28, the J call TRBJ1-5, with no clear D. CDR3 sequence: CASSLEQSSTQHF. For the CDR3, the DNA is TGTGCCAGCAGTTTAGAACAGTCATCGACCCAGCATTTT.